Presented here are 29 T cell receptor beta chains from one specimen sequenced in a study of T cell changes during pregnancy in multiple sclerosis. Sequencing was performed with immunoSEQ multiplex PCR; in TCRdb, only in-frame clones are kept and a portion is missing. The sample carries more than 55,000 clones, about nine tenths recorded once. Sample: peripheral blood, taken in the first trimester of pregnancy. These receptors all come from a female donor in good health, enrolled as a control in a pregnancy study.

This CDR3 reads CASSLDRGGTEAFF. CDR3 bases: TGTGCCAGCAGCCTGGACAGGGGAGGCACTGAAGCTTTCTTT. J is TRBJ1-1 and V is TRBV11-2; 9 nucleotides align to TRBD1. With 5 bases clipped from V and 4 bases from J, the junction kept 5 bases outside the gene matches. Germline V gene lookup returns CDR1 SGHAT and CDR2 FQNNGV. The CDR3 contains 14 residues.

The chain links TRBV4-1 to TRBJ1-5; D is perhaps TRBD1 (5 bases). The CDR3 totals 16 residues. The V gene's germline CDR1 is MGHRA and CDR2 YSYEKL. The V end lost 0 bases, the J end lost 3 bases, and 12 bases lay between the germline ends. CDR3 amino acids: CASSQDRDSNNQPQHF. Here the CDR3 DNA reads TGCGCCAGCAGCCAAGACAGGGATAGCAACAATCAGCCCCAGCATTTT.

The DNA of the CDR3 is TGTGCCAGCACCTATGAAGGGCAGGGTGTCATTCAGTACTTC. This gives the protein CASTYEGQGVIQYF. The chain links TRBV5-5 to TRBJ2-4; tentative D call: TRBD1 (5 bases). The CDR3 length is 14 residues. The V end lost 6 bases, the J end lost 9 bases, and 19 bases lay between the germline ends. From germline, CDR1 is SGHKS and CDR2 YYEKEE (reference sequence).

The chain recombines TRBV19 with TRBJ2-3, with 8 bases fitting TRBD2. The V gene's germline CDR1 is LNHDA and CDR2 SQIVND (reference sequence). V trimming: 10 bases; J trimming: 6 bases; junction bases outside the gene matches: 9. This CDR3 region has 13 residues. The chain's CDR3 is CATRAGVGDTQYF. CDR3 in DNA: TGTGCCACCAGAGCGGGAGTCGGTGATACGCAGTATTTT.

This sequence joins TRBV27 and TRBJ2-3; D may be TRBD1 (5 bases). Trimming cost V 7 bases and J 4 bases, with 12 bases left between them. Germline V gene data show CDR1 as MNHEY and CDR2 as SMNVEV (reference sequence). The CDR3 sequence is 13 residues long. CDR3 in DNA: TGTGCCAGCACCGACAGAAATTCAGATACGCAGTATTTT. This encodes CASTDRNSDTQYF.

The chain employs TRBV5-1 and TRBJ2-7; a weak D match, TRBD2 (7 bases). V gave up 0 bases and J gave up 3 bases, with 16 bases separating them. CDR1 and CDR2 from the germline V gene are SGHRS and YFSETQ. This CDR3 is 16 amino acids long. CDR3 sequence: CASSLVTIGGGYEQYF. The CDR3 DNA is TGCGCCAGCAGCTTGGTGACTATAGGGGGGGGCTACGAGCAGTACTTC.

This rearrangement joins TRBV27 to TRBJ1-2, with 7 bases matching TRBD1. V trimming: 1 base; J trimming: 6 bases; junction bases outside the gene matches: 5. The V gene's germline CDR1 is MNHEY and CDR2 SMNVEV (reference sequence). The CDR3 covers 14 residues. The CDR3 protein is CASSLLAGQDGYTF. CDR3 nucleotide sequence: TGTGCCAGCAGTTTATTAGCCGGACAGGATGGCTACACCTTC.

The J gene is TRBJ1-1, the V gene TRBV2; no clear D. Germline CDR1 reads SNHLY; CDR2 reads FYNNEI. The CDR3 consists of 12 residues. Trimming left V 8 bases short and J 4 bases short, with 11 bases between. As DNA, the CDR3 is TGTGCCAGCTGTGTCCTTTTCACTGAAGCTTTCTTT. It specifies CASCVLFTEAFF. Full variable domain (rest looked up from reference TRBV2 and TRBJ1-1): EPEVTQTPSHQVTQMGQEVILRCVPISNHLYFYWYRQILGQKVEFLVSFYNNEISEKSEIFDDQFSVERPDGSNFTLKIRSTKLEDSAMYFCASCVLFTEAFFGQGTRLTVV.

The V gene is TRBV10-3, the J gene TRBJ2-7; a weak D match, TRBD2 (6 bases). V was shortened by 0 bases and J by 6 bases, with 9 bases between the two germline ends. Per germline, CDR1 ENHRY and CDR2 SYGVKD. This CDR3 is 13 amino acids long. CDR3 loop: CAISESSGGEQYF. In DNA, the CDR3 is TGTGCCATCAGTGAGTCTTCCGGGGGCGAGCAGTACTTC.

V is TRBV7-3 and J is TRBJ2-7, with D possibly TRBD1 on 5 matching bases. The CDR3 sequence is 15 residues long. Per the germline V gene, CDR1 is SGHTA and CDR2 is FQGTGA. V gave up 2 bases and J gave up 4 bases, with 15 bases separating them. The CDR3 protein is CASSLEQALYYEQYF. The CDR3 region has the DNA TGTGCCAGCAGCTTAGAACAGGCGTTGTATTACGAGCAGTACTTC.

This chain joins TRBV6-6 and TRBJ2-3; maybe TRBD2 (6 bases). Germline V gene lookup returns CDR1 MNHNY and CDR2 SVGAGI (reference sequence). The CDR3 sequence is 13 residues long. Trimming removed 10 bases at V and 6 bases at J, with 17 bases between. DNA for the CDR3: TGTGCCATAGACCGGCCCGGAGGGGATACGCAGTATTTT. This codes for CAIDRPGGDTQYF.

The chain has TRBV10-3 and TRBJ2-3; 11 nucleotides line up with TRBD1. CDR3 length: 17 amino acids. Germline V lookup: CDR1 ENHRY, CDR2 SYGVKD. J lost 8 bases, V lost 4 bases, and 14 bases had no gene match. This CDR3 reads CAISAPGQGALGGTQYF. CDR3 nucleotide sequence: TGTGCCATCAGTGCCCCCGGACAGGGGGCGCTGGGGGGTACGCAGTATTTT.

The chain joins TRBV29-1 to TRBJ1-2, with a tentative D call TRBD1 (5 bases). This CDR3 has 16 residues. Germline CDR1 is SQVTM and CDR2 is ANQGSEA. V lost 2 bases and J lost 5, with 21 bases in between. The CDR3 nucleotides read TGCAGCGTTGAAATTGGCCTCGACACCCCAGGGTATGGCTACACCTTC. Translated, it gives CSVEIGLDTPGYGYTF.

The chain's CDR3 is CASSPGLASGYQETQYF. The CDR3 DNA is TGTGCCAGCAGCCCGGGTTTAGCTAGCGGTTATCAAGAGACCCAGTACTTC. The J gene is TRBJ2-5, the V gene TRBV4-2, with 7 bases identical to TRBD2. Germline-derived CDR1 and CDR2 are LGHNA and YNFKEQ. V was pared by 4 bases and J by 2 bases, with 13 bases of the junction left unmatched. The CDR3 contains 17 residues.

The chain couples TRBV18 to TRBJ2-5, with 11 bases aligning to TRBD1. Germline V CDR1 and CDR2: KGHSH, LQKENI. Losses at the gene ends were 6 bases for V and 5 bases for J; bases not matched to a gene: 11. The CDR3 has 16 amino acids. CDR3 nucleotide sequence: TGTGCCAGCTCCCCTTTTGGACAGGGGGCCAAGGAGACCCAGTACTTC. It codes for CASSPFGQGAKETQYF.

The CDR3 is CASSGQGYSNQPQHF. CDR3 nucleotides: TGTGCCAGCAGCGGACAGGGGTATAGCAATCAGCCCCAGCATTTT. The chain recombines TRBV9 with TRBJ1-5; 8 bases are shared with TRBD1. V shed 3 bases, J shed 0 bases, and the junction held 2 bases outside the gene matches. Germline loops: CDR1 SGDLS, CDR2 YYNGEE. This CDR3 region has 15 residues.

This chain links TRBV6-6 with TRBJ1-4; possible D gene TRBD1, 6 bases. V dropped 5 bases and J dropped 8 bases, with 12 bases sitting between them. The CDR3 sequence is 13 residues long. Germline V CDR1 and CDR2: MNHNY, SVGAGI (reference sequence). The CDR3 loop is CASSNRAWEKLFF. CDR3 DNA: TGTGCCAGCAGTAACAGGGCGTGGGAAAAACTGTTTTTT.

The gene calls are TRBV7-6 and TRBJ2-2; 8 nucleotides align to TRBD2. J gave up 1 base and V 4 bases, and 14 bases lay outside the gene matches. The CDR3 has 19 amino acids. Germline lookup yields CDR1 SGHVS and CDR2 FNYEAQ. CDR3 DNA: TGTGCCAGCAGCTACATCCTCGGTAGCGGGGCCTTGAACACCGGGGAGCTGTTTTTT. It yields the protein CASSYILGSGALNTGELFF. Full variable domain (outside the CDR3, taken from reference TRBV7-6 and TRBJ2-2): GAGVSQSPRYKVTKRGQDVALRCDPISGHVSLYWYRQALGQGPEFLTYFNYEAQQDKSGLPNDRFSAERPEGSISTLTIQRTEQRDSAMYRCASSYILGSGALNTGELFFGEGSRLTVL.

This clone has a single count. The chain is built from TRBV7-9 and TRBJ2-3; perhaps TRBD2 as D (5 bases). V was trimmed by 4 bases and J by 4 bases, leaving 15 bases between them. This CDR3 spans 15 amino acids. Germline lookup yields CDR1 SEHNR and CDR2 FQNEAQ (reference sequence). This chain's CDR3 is CASSSPETGADTQYF. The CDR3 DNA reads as TGTGCCAGCAGCTCACCCGAGACCGGGGCAGATACGCAGTATTTT.

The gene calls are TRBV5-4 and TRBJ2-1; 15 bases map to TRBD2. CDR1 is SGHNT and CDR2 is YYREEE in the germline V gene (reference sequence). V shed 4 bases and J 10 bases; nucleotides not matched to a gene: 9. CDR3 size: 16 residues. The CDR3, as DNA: TGTGCCAGCAGCCCGGGGGGACTAGCGGGGGGTGGAGAGCAGTTCTTC. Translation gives CASSPGGLAGGGEQFF.

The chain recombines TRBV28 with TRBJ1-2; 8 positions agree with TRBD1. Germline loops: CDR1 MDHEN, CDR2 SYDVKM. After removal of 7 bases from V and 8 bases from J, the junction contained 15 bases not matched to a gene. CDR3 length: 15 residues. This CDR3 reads CASNLATGEVWGYTF. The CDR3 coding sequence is TGTGCCAGCAACCTCGCGACAGGGGAGGTATGGGGCTACACCTTC.

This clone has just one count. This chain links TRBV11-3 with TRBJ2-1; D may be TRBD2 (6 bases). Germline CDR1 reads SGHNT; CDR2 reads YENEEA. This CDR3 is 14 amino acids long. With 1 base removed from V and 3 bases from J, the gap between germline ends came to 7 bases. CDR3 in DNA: TGTGCCAGCAGCTTAGGCGGGATCTACAATGAGCAGTTCTTC. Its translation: CASSLGGIYNEQFF.

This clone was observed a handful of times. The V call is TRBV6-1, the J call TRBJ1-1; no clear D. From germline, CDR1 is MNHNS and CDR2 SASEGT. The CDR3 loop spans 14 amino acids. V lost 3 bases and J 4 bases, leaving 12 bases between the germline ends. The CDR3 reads CASSESRVTTEAFF. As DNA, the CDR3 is TGTGCCAGCAGTGAGTCGAGGGTGACCACTGAAGCTTTCTTT.

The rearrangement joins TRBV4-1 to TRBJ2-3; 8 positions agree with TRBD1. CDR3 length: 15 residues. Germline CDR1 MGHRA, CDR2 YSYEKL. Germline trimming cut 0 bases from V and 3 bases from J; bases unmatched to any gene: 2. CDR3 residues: CASSQEQGDTDTQYF. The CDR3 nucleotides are TGCGCCAGCAGCCAAGAACAGGGGGATACAGATACGCAGTATTTT.

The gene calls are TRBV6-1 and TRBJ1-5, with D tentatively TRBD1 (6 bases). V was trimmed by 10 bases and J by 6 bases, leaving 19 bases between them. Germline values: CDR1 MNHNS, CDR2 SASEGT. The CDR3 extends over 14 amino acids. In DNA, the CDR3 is TGTGCCACCGAGCTTAGAGGGGGAAGTCAGCCCCAGCATTTT. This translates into CATELRGGSQPQHF.

The CDR3 DNA is TGTGCCTGGAGCCGGGGGGGGAACACCATATATTTT. It encodes CAWSRGGNTIYF. This chain joins TRBV30 and TRBJ1-3; tentatively, D is TRBD1 (5 bases). Per the germline V gene, CDR1 is GTSNPN and CDR2 is SVGIG (reference sequence). The germline V and J ends were trimmed by 3 bases and 7 bases, with 10 bases remaining between them. The CDR3 totals 12 residues.

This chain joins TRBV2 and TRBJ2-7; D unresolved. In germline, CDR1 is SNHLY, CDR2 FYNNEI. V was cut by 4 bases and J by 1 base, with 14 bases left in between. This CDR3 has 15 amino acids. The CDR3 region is CASSADLDSSYEQYF. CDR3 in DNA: TGTGCCAGCAGTGCCGACCTAGACTCGTCCTACGAGCAGTACTTC.

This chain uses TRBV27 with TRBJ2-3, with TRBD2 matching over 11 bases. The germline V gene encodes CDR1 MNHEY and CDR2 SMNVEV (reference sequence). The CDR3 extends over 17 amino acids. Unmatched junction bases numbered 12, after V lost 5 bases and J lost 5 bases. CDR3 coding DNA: TGTGCCAGCAGTCTAGGGACTAGCGGCCTCACAGGAGATACGCAGTATTTT. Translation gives CASSLGTSGLTGDTQYF.

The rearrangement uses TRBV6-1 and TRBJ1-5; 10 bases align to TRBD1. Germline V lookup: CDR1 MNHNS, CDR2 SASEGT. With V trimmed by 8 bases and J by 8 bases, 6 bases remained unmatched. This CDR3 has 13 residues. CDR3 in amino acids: CASAYGTGEPQHF. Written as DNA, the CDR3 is TGTGCCAGCGCCTACGGGACAGGGGAGCCCCAGCATTTT.